This entry lists 16 T cell receptor beta chains sequenced from one sample in a study of graft-versus-host responses after intestinal transplantation. Generated by immunoSEQ multiplex PCR, the TCRdb table keeps only in-frame clones and is missing some. This sample has around 110,000 clones; roughly nine tenths occur once, and the top ten carry about 0.18%. These TCRs' antigens remain unknown. Here the sequenced sample was unstimulated CD4+ T cells sorted from spleen or lymph node cells, taken before intestinal transplant. The receptor source for this set is a human donor who received an intestinal transplant.

The chain has TRBV7-8 and TRBJ2-5; D perhaps matches TRBD2 (5 bases). This CDR3 has 13 amino acids. Germline CDR1 and CDR2: SGHVS and FQNEAQ. The V gene lost 6 bases and the J gene lost 4 bases, with 12 bases spanning the gap. The CDR3 loop reads CASSLTRGETQYF. The CDR3 region has the DNA TGTGCCAGCAGTCTTACACGGGGAGAGACCCAGTACTTC.

The rearrangement links TRBV18 to TRBJ1-4; 8 positions agree with TRBD1. V gave up 4 bases and J gave up 8 bases; unmatched junction bases: 12. CDR3 length: 16 residues. From germline, CDR1 is KGHSH and CDR2 LQKENI. CDR3 coding DNA: TGTGCCAGCTCACTGAACACTGGGACAGGCGGAGAAAAACTGTTTTTT. Amino acid sequence: CASSLNTGTGGEKLFF.

The gene calls are TRBV9 and TRBJ1-5; perhaps TRBD1 as D (5 bases). Trimming removed 3 bases at V and 6 bases at J, with 19 bases between. This CDR3 region has 16 residues. Germline loops: CDR1 SGDLS, CDR2 YYNGEE. The CDR3 DNA is TGTGCCAGCAGCGCCGGCGGGGGTATTGAGGGTCAGCCCCAGCATTTT. Its translation is CASSAGGGIEGQPQHF.

This sequence joins TRBV7-3 and TRBJ2-7; TRBD2 matches at 7 bases. V was clipped by 3 bases and J by 2 bases; unmatched bases: 7. This CDR3 is 15 amino acids long. CDR1 is SGHTA, CDR2 FQGTGA, per germline. The CDR3 is CASSLTPSGPYEQYF. The CDR3, as DNA: TGTGCCAGCAGCTTGACACCTAGCGGACCCTACGAGCAGTACTTC.

V gene TRBV29-1 combines with J gene TRBJ2-1, with 12 bases fitting TRBD2. CDR3 length: 13 residues. J was trimmed by 14 bases and V by 6 bases; bases with no gene match: 11. The germline gives CDR1 SQVTM, CDR2 ANQGSEA. The CDR3 bases are TGCAGCGTGGGAACTAGCGGGGGGACCTCCAAGTTCTTC. Its protein product is CSVGTSGGTSKFF.

The gene calls are TRBV28 and TRBJ2-1; 8 nucleotides align to TRBD1. From germline, CDR1 is MDHEN and CDR2 SYDVKM. After removal of 6 bases from V and 3 bases from J, the junction contained 7 bases not matched to a gene. The CDR3 spans 15 residues. The CDR3 reads CASRSDRVNYNEQFF. DNA for the CDR3: TGTGCCAGCAGGTCGGACAGGGTTAACTACAATGAGCAGTTCTTC.

This chain connects TRBV7-2 to TRBJ1-2; TRBD1 matches 7 bases. V trimming: 6 bases; J trimming: 4 bases; junction bases outside the gene matches: 5. CDR1 is SGHTA and CDR2 is FQGNSA in the germline V gene. The CDR3 length is 13 residues. The CDR3 loop reads CASSHGTVYGYTF. The CDR3 nucleotides are TGTGCCAGCAGTCATGGGACAGTCTATGGCTACACCTTC.

The chain links TRBV9 to TRBJ2-2; no definite D call. Trimming left V 0 bases short and J 5 bases short, with 5 bases between. The length of the CDR3 is 13 residues. Germline V gene lookup returns CDR1 SGDLS and CDR2 YYNGEE. In DNA, the CDR3 is TGTGCCAGCAGCGTAGTAGCTACCGGGGAGCTGTTTTTT. Translation gives CASSVVATGELFF.

With respect to this clone: Its ends do not fully match the called genes, so a read error is possible. This rearrangement joins TRBV27 to TRBJ2-1; 7 nucleotides align to TRBD1. The CDR3 consists of 15 residues. The germline V gene encodes CDR1 MNHEY and CDR2 SMNVEV (reference sequence). The CDR3 DNA reads as TGTGCCAGCAGAGCACAGACAGGGTTCTACGATGAGCAGTTCTTC. This gives the protein CASRAQTGFYDEQFF.

The V call is TRBV21-1, the J call TRBJ2-7; whether TRBD1, the table's D call, matches the DNA was not checked. TRBV21-1 is termed a pseudogene. This CDR3 spans 16 amino acids. The DNA for the CDR3 is TGTGCCAGCAGCAAAGTAAGACCGGGACAGGGGGTTGAGCAGTACTTC. Its protein product is CASSKVRPGQGVEQYF.

V and J are TRBV28 and TRBJ2-7, with D maybe TRBD2 (5 bases). Germline CDR1 is MDHEN and CDR2 is SYDVKM. CDR3 length: 14 amino acids. V lost 5 bases, J lost 0 bases, and 11 bases lay in between. CDR3 DNA sequence: TGTGCCAGCAGTCTAGGACTGTTCTCCTACGAGCAGTACTTC. It codes for CASSLGLFSYEQYF.

The rearrangement uses TRBV27 and TRBJ1-2; D might be TRBD1 (6 bases). V was clipped by 5 bases and J by 6 bases, with 16 bases between them. Germline V gene sequence: CDR1 MNHEY, CDR2 SMNVEV (reference sequence). This CDR3 comprises 14 residues. CDR3 in amino acids: CASSPGTTYHGYTF. The CDR3 DNA reads TGTGCCAGCAGTCCCGGGACAACTTATCATGGCTACACCTTC.

With respect to this clone: The final CDR3 position lacks the conserved phenylalanine or tryptophan, pointing to a likely read error. The J gene is TRBJ1-6, the V gene TRBV19; D call uncertain. Trimming took 10 bases from V and 3 from J, leaving 16 bases between them. The germline V gene encodes CDR1 LNHDA and CDR2 SQIVND (reference sequence). There are 15 residues in the CDR3. In DNA form, the CDR3 reads TGTGCCACCCAATCTAGGCTGAGCTATAATTCACCCCTCCACCTT. This gives the protein CATQSRLSYNSPLHL.

In its sample, this clone was seen a few times. The V and J genes are TRBV7-6 and TRBJ2-7; perhaps TRBD1 as D (6 bases). CDR1 is SGHVS and CDR2 is FNYEAQ in the germline V gene. The CDR3 spans 14 residues. V was shortened by 5 bases and J by 2 bases, with 13 bases between the two germline ends. CDR3 sequence: CASSRGGPTYEQYF. Here the CDR3 DNA reads TGTGCCAGCAGCCGTGGGGGCCCGACCTACGAGCAGTACTTC.

J is TRBJ2-5 and V is TRBV4-3; 15 bases are a match to TRBD2. Germline trimming cut 4 bases from V and 2 bases from J; bases unmatched to any gene: 2. This CDR3 contains 16 residues. Germline CDR1 is LGHNA and CDR2 is YSLEER. The CDR3 reads CASSPGLAGGQETQYF. CDR3 DNA sequence: TGCGCCAGCAGCCCTGGACTAGCGGGGGGGCAAGAGACCCAGTACTTC.

V is TRBV6-6 and J is TRBJ1-2; 10 nucleotides match TRBD1. Trimming cost V 7 bases and J 4 bases; bases outside gene matches: 3. The CDR3 totals 13 residues. Germline CDR1 reads MNHNY; CDR2 reads SVGAGI (reference sequence). The CDR3 here is CASKTGGSYGYTF. CDR3 sequence (DNA): TGTGCCAGCAAGACAGGGGGCAGCTATGGCTACACCTTC.